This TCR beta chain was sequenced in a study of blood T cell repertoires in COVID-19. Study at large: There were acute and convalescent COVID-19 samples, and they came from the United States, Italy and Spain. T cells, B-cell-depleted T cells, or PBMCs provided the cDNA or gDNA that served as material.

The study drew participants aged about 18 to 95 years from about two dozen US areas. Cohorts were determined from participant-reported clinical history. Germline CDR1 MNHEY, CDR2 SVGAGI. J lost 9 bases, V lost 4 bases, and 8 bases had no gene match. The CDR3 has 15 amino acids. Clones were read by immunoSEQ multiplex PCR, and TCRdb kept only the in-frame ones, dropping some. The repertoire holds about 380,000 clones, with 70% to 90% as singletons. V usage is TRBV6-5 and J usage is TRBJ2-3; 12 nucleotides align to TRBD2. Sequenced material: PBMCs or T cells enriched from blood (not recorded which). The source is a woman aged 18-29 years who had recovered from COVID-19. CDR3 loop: CASSLRLAGALTQYF. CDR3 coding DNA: TGTGCCAGCAGTTTGAGACTAGCGGGGGCCTTGACGCAGTATTTT.